Presented here are 17 T cell receptor beta chains from one specimen sequenced in a study of post-analysis software for immune sequencing data. Their recognized antigens are unknown. Overall study findings and caveats: Patients carried roughly five TRBV segments more frequently than controls did, and TRBV5-6, TRBV5-1 and TRBV20-1 were among them.

cDNA libraries of TCR beta carried unique molecular identifiers. TCRdb fed the PCR reads into MiXCR, producing one record per CDR3 protein. The table includes about 760,000 distinct CDR3 sequences, around 27% detected once. Input material: blood. These receptors originate from a girl aged 10-17 years with multiple sclerosis.

The table lists this clonotype with a few counts. The chain is built from TRBV20-1 and TRBJ1-1, with D possibly matching TRBD1 (5 bases). This CDR3 contains 15 residues. V lost 4 bases to trimming and J lost 0 bases, with 15 bases between them. Per the germline V gene, CDR1 is DFQATT and CDR2 is SNEGSKA (reference sequence). The CDR3 region is CSATTVTVLNTEAFF. DNA for the CDR3: TGCAGTGCTACCACAGTGACAGTACTGAACACTGAAGCTTTCTTT.

J is TRBJ1-2 and V is TRBV7-8, with D perhaps matching TRBD1 (5 bases). V lost 4 bases, J lost 6 bases, and 12 bases lay in between. The CDR3 is 13 residues long. CDR1 is SGHVS, CDR2 FQNEAQ, per germline. CDR3 nucleotides: TGTGCCAGCAGCTATTCGGGGGGAAATGGCTACACCTTC. This gives the protein CASSYSGGNGYTF.

Worth noting for this clonotype: A junction end diverges from the germline sequence, so it may reflect a read error. The chain is built from TRBV7-9 and TRBJ1-2, with a tentative D call TRBD1 (5 bases). CDR3 length: 14 residues. Germline CDR1 is SEHNR and CDR2 is FQNEAQ (reference sequence). The CDR3 DNA reads TGTGCCAGCAACTTAGGCGGGGGAAACTATGGCTACACCTTC. Translation: CASNLGGGNYGYTF.

The V call is TRBV4-1, the J call TRBJ2-6, with 7 bases matching TRBD2. This CDR3 is built from 17 residues. The ends lost 4 bases at V and 4 bases at J; junction bases unmatched: 10. Per germline, CDR1 MGHRA and CDR2 YSYEKL. CDR3 sequence (DNA): TGCGCCAGCAGCCTTTTGGAGGGAGGGTCGGGGGCCAACGTCCTGACTTTC. This gives the protein CASSLLEGGSGANVLTF.

This clonotype was counted at least ten times. At one end, the junction sequence differs from germline, possibly due to a read error. The chain recombines TRBV5-1 with TRBJ2-7, with 14 bases fitting TRBD2. The CDR3 sequence is 15 residues long. Germline V gene sequence: CDR1 SGHRS, CDR2 YFSETQ. This CDR3 is CASSLGTSGSYEQYF. The CDR3 region has the DNA TGTGCCAGCAGCTTGGGGACTAGCGGGAGTTACGAGCAGTACTTC.

With respect to this clonotype: Germline and junction disagree at one end, which may indicate a read error. The rearrangement uses TRBV20-1 and TRBJ1-1, with D unresolved. This CDR3 is built from 12 residues. Germline CDR1 DFQATT, CDR2 SNEGSKA (reference sequence). The CDR3 DNA reads TGCAGCGCTAGAGAGTTCGGTGCTGAAGCTTTCTTT. This encodes CSAREFGAEAFF.

The chain links TRBV10-3 to TRBJ2-5; D may be TRBD2 (6 bases). The end of the DNA aligns better with TRBJ2-7, so the J call may be wrong. Germline lookup yields CDR1 ENHRY and CDR2 SYGVKD. The CDR3 sequence is 15 residues long. The CDR3 spells CAISESDGRVFEQYF. CDR3 sequence (DNA): TGTGCCATCAGTGAGTCAGACGGGAGAGTTTTCGAGCAGTACTTC.

This clonotype showed up just a few times. The V and J genes are TRBV28 and TRBJ2-7, with TRBD1 as a possible D gene (6 bases). This CDR3 has 14 residues. Germline lookup yields CDR1 MDHEN and CDR2 SYDVKM. V was shortened by 5 bases and J by 2 bases, with 13 bases between the two germline ends. Written as DNA, the CDR3 is TGTGCCAGCAGTCCCGACAGGTTACCCTACGAGCAGTACTTC. It encodes CASSPDRLPYEQYF.

The chain uses TRBV7-2 and TRBJ2-1; TRBD2 matches at 8 bases. The CDR3 length is 16 residues. Germline-derived CDR1 and CDR2 are SGHTA and FQGNSA. V shed 7 bases and J 6 bases; nucleotides not matched to a gene: 14. The CDR3 nucleotides read TGTGCCAGCACCCTCATCCCGCTAGCGGGCGTCAATGAGCAGTTCTTC. Residues: CASTLIPLAGVNEQFF.

The J gene is TRBJ1-2, the V gene TRBV28; maybe TRBD1 (5 bases). The germline gives CDR1 MDHEN, CDR2 SYDVKM. CDR3 length equals 13 residues. V was clipped by 6 bases and J by 5 bases, with 13 bases between them. CDR3 in amino acids: CASSTLTEYGYTF. The CDR3 DNA sequence: TGTGCCAGCAGCACCTTGACAGAATATGGCTACACCTTC.

The chain couples TRBV25-1 to TRBJ2-7, with TRBD2 matching 8 bases. The end of the DNA fits TRBJ2-4 better, so the J call may be wrong. CDR1 is MGHDK, CDR2 SYGVNS, per germline. The CDR3 loop spans 14 amino acids. The CDR3 reads CASTRSGRVSIQYF. The DNA for the CDR3 is TGTGCCAGCACCCGAAGCGGGAGAGTAAGCATTCAGTACTTC.

This clonotype occurred a few times. V usage is TRBV29-1 and J usage is TRBJ2-1, with D unclear. From germline, CDR1 is SQVTM and CDR2 ANQGSEA. Trimming pared 7 bases from V and 7 bases from J, leaving 8 bases between. This CDR3 is 10 amino acids long. This chain's CDR3 is CSAEFNEQFF. CDR3 DNA sequence: TGCAGCGCCGAGTTTAATGAGCAGTTCTTC.

In this sample, this clonotype turned up a few times. V and J are TRBV6-1 and TRBJ2-7, with D possibly matching TRBD2 (5 bases). There are 17 residues in the CDR3. The germline V gene encodes CDR1 MNHNS and CDR2 SASEGT. With 6 bases removed from V and 0 bases from J, the gap between germline ends came to 21 bases. CDR3 amino acids: CASRGPVFAGDSYEQYF. CDR3 sequence (DNA): TGTGCCAGCAGGGGCCCCGTCTTCGCGGGCGACTCCTACGAGCAGTACTTC.

The chain links TRBV7-2 to TRBJ1-2, with D possibly being TRBD1 (5 bases). Germline V lookup: CDR1 SGHTA, CDR2 FQGNSA. V gave up 3 bases and J gave up 5 bases, with 16 bases separating them. The CDR3 has 15 amino acids. The CDR3 sequence is CASSFRARRVYGYTF. CDR3 in DNA: TGTGCCAGCAGCTTCAGGGCCAGAAGGGTATATGGCTACACCTTC.

This clonotype was found a few times. V is TRBV29-1 and J is TRBJ2-7; TRBD1 matches at 8 bases. The V segment lost 5 bases and the J segment 5 bases; nucleotides outside the gene matches: 8. CDR1 SQVTM and CDR2 ANQGSEA come from the germline V gene. This CDR3 contains 13 residues. The CDR3 region has the DNA TGCAGCGTTTTGGACAGGGTGTCCCACGAGCAGTACTTC. It codes for CSVLDRVSHEQYF.

This clonotype was seen more than once but under ten times. The V call is TRBV3-1, the J call TRBJ1-6, with D perhaps TRBD1 (5 bases). The CDR3 contains 14 residues. The germline V gene encodes CDR1 LGHDT and CDR2 YNNKEL (reference sequence). V was shortened by 1 base and J by 7 bases, with 8 bases between the two germline ends. This chain's CDR3 is CASSQVWGNSPLHF. The CDR3 nucleotides are TGTGCCAGCAGCCAAGTATGGGGCAATTCACCCCTCCACTTT.

This rearrangement joins TRBV28 to TRBJ2-3; a weak D match, TRBD2 (6 bases). Germline V gene data show CDR1 as MDHEN and CDR2 as SYDVKM. The CDR3 has 15 amino acids. Trimming pared 3 bases from V and 2 bases from J, leaving 12 bases between. CDR3 nucleotides: TGTGCCAGCAGTTTGGCGGGAATCAACACAGATACGCAGTATTTT. It specifies CASSLAGINTDTQYF. Filled out from reference TRBV28 and TRBJ2-3, the complete variable domain reads DVKVTQSSRYLVKRTGEKVFLECVQDMDHENMFWYRQDPGLGLRLIYFSYDVKMKEKGDIPEGYSVSREKKERFSLILESASTNQTSMYLCASSLAGINTDTQYFGPGTRLTVL.